This TCR beta chain comes out of a study of cytomegalovirus exposure and HLA in healthy donors. Profiling relied on immunoSEQ multiplex PCR, and the TCRdb table lists in-frame clones only, not all of them. The top ten hold around 2.7% of the sample, which has over 150,000 clones, 91% seen once. V shed 0 bases and J 6 bases; nucleotides not matched to a gene: 7. This CDR3 comprises 16 residues. The germline V gene encodes CDR1 SGHTA and CDR2 FQGNSA. The chain is built from TRBV7-2 and TRBJ2-5; TRBD1 aligns across 10 bases. The sequenced sample consisted of PBMCs. The source of this sequence is a woman aged 18 to 35 in good health and CMV-seropositive. The CDR3 DNA sequence: TGTGCCAGCAGCTTAGCGGGGACAGGGGAGGGCAAGACCCAGTACTTC. This gives the protein CASSLAGTGEGKTQYF.